The 30 T cell receptor beta chains presented below share a single source sample, sequenced in a study of T cells in localized non-small cell lung cancer. Assay used: immunoSEQ multiplex PCR; TCRdb lists only in-frame clones, some missing. The data contain tens of thousands of clones, around three quarters of them singletons. The sequencing used PBMCs, collected before any cancer treatment. These receptors were taken from a woman aged 35-70 years with stage II lung adenocarcinoma.

The chain carries TRBV30 and TRBJ1-2, with a weak D call TRBD1 (5 bases). CDR3 length equals 14 residues. V was clipped by 3 bases and J by 12 bases, with 23 bases between them. Germline V gene lookup returns CDR1 GTSNPN and CDR2 SVGIG (reference sequence). The CDR3 region is CAWSVQAVPIGDTF. DNA for the CDR3: TGTGCCTGGAGCGTACAGGCAGTCCCTATTGGGGACACCTTC. The whole variable domain, filled in from reference TRBV30 and TRBJ1-2, reads SQTIHQWPATLVQPVGSPLSLECTVEGTSNPNLYWYRQAAGRGLQLLFYSVGIGQISSEVPQNLSASRPQDRQFILSSKKLLLSDSGFYLCAWSVQAVPIGDTFGSGTRLTVV.

J is TRBJ1-2 and V is TRBV6-1; a weak D match, TRBD1 (5 bases). The V gene's germline CDR1 is MNHNS and CDR2 SASEGT. The CDR3 is 14 amino acids. Trimming removed 2 bases at V and 12 bases at J, with 19 bases between. In DNA, the CDR3 is TGTGCCAGCAGTGAAATGGGACTGTCCTCTCCTGACACCTTC. This translates into CASSEMGLSSPDTF.

This chain uses TRBV4-2 with TRBJ1-5, with a weak D call TRBD1 (5 bases). Germline V lookup: CDR1 LGHNA, CDR2 YNFKEQ. The CDR3 consists of 14 residues. V was clipped by 3 bases and J by 6 bases, with 12 bases between them. The CDR3 sequence is CASSQDWGGQPQHF. CDR3 DNA sequence: TGTGCCAGCAGCCAGGACTGGGGCGGTCAGCCCCAGCATTTT.

This clone was found a few times. V and J are TRBV18 and TRBJ1-4; D not certain. Trimming removed 8 bases at V and 8 bases at J, with 9 bases between. CDR1 is KGHSH and CDR2 is LQKENI in the germline V gene. The CDR3 length is 11 residues. Here the CDR3 reads CASHTGEKLFF. CDR3 bases: TGTGCCAGCCACACCGGAGAAAAACTGTTTTTT.

The genes are TRBV10-3 and TRBJ2-3, with D possibly being TRBD1 (6 bases). The length of the CDR3 is 15 residues. The V and J ends lost 1 base and 0 bases respectively, with 8 bases between them. CDR1 and CDR2 from the germline V gene are ENHRY and SYGVKD. CDR3 sequence (DNA): TGTGCCATCAGTGAGTTCGGACAGAGCACAGATACGCAGTATTTT. Its protein product is CAISEFGQSTDTQYF.

The rearrangement joins TRBV14 to TRBJ1-1; D is ambiguous. This CDR3 has 15 amino acids. The V and J ends lost 0 bases and 5 bases respectively, with 13 bases between them. In germline, CDR1 is SGHDN, CDR2 FVKESK. DNA of the CDR3: TGTGCCAGCAGCCAAGATAGGCAGCCTAGAACTGAAGCTTTCTTT. Its protein product is CASSQDRQPRTEAFF.

The chain joins TRBV6-4 to TRBJ2-3; D not certain. The CDR3 is made up of 15 amino acids. Trimming pared 6 bases from V and 3 bases from J, leaving 16 bases between. In germline, CDR1 is MRHNA, CDR2 SNTAGT. CDR3 sequence (DNA): TGTGCCAGCAGCTTCCGAGCTGAACCAACAGATACGCAGTATTTT. Translating gives CASSFRAEPTDTQYF.

This chain's CDR3 is CASSFPQHYGYTF. CDR3 DNA: TGTGCCAGCAGCTTCCCCCAGCACTATGGCTACACCTTC. V is TRBV7-9 and J is TRBJ1-2; no definite D call. The CDR3 is 13 amino acids. Trimming pared 3 bases from V and 3 bases from J, leaving 8 bases between. Germline loops: CDR1 SEHNR, CDR2 FQNEAQ (reference sequence). Drawing the rest from reference TRBV7-9 and TRBJ1-2, the complete variable domain is DTGVSQNPRHKITKRGQNVTFRCDPISEHNRLYWYRQTLGQGPEFLTYFQNEAQLEKSRLLSDRFSAERPKGSFSTLEIQRTEQGDSAMYLCASSFPQHYGYTFGSGTRLTVV.

The chain is built from TRBV19 and TRBJ2-3, with D perhaps TRBD2 (5 bases). Germline assignment: CDR1 LNHDA and CDR2 SQIVND (reference sequence). The CDR3 is 14 amino acids. V was clipped by 0 bases and J by 4 bases, with 8 bases between them. The CDR3 DNA follows: TGTGCCAGTAGTATAGACGGGGTCGCAGATACGCAGTATTTT. Translated: CASSIDGVADTQYF.

This rearrangement joins TRBV7-3 to TRBJ2-1, with 9 bases aligning to TRBD2. CDR1 and CDR2 (germline): SGHTA, FQGTGA. J gave up 0 bases and V 4 bases, and 1 base lay outside the gene matches. The CDR3 is made up of 15 amino acids. The CDR3 loop is CASSSTSGSYNEQFF. The CDR3 DNA reads as TGTGCCAGCAGCTCGACTAGCGGCTCCTACAATGAGCAGTTCTTC.

The V gene is TRBV7-9, the J gene TRBJ1-4; tentative D call: TRBD1 (5 bases). Trimming shortened V by 5 bases and J by 8 bases, and 15 bases separated the two germline ends. Per the germline V gene, CDR1 is SEHNR and CDR2 is FQNEAQ (reference sequence). CDR3 length equals 14 residues. The CDR3 DNA reads as TGTGCCAGCAGCCCCGGGACTGGTAGGGAAAAACTGTTTTTT. Protein: CASSPGTGREKLFF.

The chain employs TRBV9 and TRBJ2-5; a possible D gene is TRBD2 (5 bases). The CDR3 spans 15 residues. Germline loops: CDR1 SGDLS, CDR2 YYNGEE. Deletions cut 3 bases from V and 1 base from J, with 13 bases between. Written as DNA, the CDR3 is TGTGCCAGCAGCGCATATCTCGGGGTCCAAGAGACCCAGTACTTC. Protein product: CASSAYLGVQETQYF.

This chain connects TRBV14 to TRBJ1-3, with D possibly matching TRBD1 (5 bases). The CDR3 is 15 amino acids. CDR1 is SGHDN and CDR2 is FVKESK in the germline V gene. Trimming took 0 bases from V and 0 from J, leaving 6 bases between them. DNA for the CDR3: TGTGCCAGCAGCCAAGAGCAGGGCTCTGGAAACACCATATATTTT. It yields the protein CASSQEQGSGNTIYF.

The chain employs TRBV10-3 and TRBJ1-1; a weak D match, TRBD1 (5 bases). Germline V lookup: CDR1 ENHRY, CDR2 SYGVKD. V was pared by 0 bases and J by 10 bases, with 9 bases between. CDR3 length: 12 amino acids. The CDR3 reads CAISESGARAFF. In nucleotides, the CDR3 is TGTGCCATCAGTGAGTCTGGGGCAAGAGCTTTCTTT.

This clone was counted only a few times. V is TRBV7-2 and J is TRBJ2-7; perhaps D is TRBD1 or TRBD2 (6 bases each). The ends were cut back, 4 bases at V and 7 bases at J, with 14 bases in the middle. Germline values: CDR1 SGHTA, CDR2 FQGNSA. The CDR3 is 13 amino acids. This chain's CDR3 is CASSYNEGGEQYF. The DNA for the CDR3 is TGTGCCAGCAGCTACAACGAGGGGGGAGAGCAGTACTTC.

The chain couples TRBV15 to TRBJ1-5, with unresolved D. Deletions cut 1 base from V and 0 bases from J, with 4 bases between. The CDR3 consists of 14 residues. Per the germline V gene, CDR1 is LNHNV and CDR2 is YYDKDF (reference sequence). The CDR3 region is CATSRGGSNQPQHF. Here the CDR3 DNA reads TGTGCCACCAGCAGAGGAGGTAGCAATCAGCCCCAGCATTTT. Using reference TRBV15 and TRBJ1-5 for the parts outside the CDR3, the full variable domain is DAMVIQNPRYQVTQFGKPVTLSCSQTLNHNVMYWYQQKSSQAPKLLFHYYDKDFNNEADTPDNFQSRRPNTSFCFLDIRSPGLGDTAMYLCATSRGGSNQPQHFGDGTRLSIL.

This rearrangement joins TRBV5-5 to TRBJ1-1; D gene ambiguous. Trimming cost V 0 bases and J 1 base, with 10 bases left between them. This CDR3 contains 15 residues. Germline-derived CDR1 and CDR2 are SGHKS and YYEKEE (reference sequence). The CDR3, as DNA: TGTGCCAGCAGCTTGGACGTCAGGAGGAACACTGAAGCTTTCTTT. Translation gives CASSLDVRRNTEAFF.

V gene TRBV6-5 combines with J gene TRBJ2-7; 14 bases agree with TRBD2. Germline V lookup: CDR1 MNHEY, CDR2 SVGAGI. The CDR3 has 15 residues. Trimming cost V 6 bases and J 7 bases; bases outside gene matches: 8. CDR3 DNA sequence: TGTGCCAGCAGAACCCCCGGGACTAGCGGGAGTGAGCAGTACTTC. Translated: CASRTPGTSGSEQYF.

V gene TRBV18 combines with J gene TRBJ1-4, with a weak D call TRBD1 (6 bases). This CDR3 spans 17 amino acids. V was trimmed by 3 bases and J by 4 bases, leaving 18 bases between them. Germline V gene lookup returns CDR1 KGHSH and CDR2 LQKENI. The CDR3 protein is CASSPISYRASNEKLFF. CDR3 DNA: TGTGCCAGCTCACCGATCTCTTACAGGGCGAGTAATGAAAAACTGTTTTTT.

This clone was seen a few times. The chain joins TRBV5-6 to TRBJ2-7; tentative D call: TRBD2 (6 bases). Germline assignment: CDR1 SGHDT and CDR2 YYEEEE. The CDR3 contains 15 residues. The ends were cut back, 4 bases at V and 4 bases at J, with 18 bases in the middle. The CDR3 loop reads CASSQVWDSSYEQYF. The CDR3 bases are TGTGCCAGCAGCCAGGTCTGGGACTCTTCTTACGAGCAGTACTTC.

The chain recombines TRBV7-9 with TRBJ2-7; TRBD1 aligns across 9 bases. Germline assignment: CDR1 SEHNR and CDR2 FQNEAQ (reference sequence). V lost 1 base to trimming and J lost 3 bases; unmatched junction nucleotides: 4. This CDR3 comprises 15 residues. The CDR3 bases are TGTGCCAGCAGCTTAGGCGGGACAGGGAACTACGAGCAGTACTTC. Its translation is CASSLGGTGNYEQYF.

CDR3 sequence reads: CASSLTTGTGGQKLFF. For the CDR3, the DNA is TGCGCCAGCAGCTTAACAACCGGGACAGGGGGCCAAAAACTGTTTTTT. V is TRBV5-1 and J is TRBJ1-4, with 12 bases aligning to TRBD1. The germline V gene encodes CDR1 SGHRS and CDR2 YFSETQ. V lost 2 bases and J lost 9; bases outside the gene matches: 8. The CDR3 is made up of 16 amino acids. Supplemented by reference TRBV5-1 and TRBJ1-4, the full variable domain reads KAGVTQTPRYLIKTRGQQVTLSCSPISGHRSVSWYQQTPGQGLQFLFEYFSETQRNKGNFPGRFSGRQFSNSRSEMNVSTLELGDSALYLCASSLTTGTGGQKLFFGSGTQLSVL.

The genes are TRBV7-2 and TRBJ2-6; possibly TRBD2 for D (6 bases). The germline gives CDR1 SGHTA, CDR2 FQGNSA. This CDR3 spans 14 amino acids. The CDR3 protein is CVGRRGFGANVLTF. CDR3 sequence (DNA): TGTGTGGGACGGAGGGGTTTTGGGGCCAACGTCCTGACTTTC.

This sequence joins TRBV13 and TRBJ1-4; 7 bases fit TRBD1. The V and J ends lost 4 bases and 8 bases, in that order; junction bases with no gene match: 4. The CDR3 runs 13 residues. Germline V CDR1 and CDR2: PRHDT, FYEKMQ (reference sequence). CDR3 in DNA: TGTGCCAGCAGCTCGAGACAGGGAGAAAAACTGTTTTTT. Translating it yields CASSSRQGEKLFF. Looking up the rest from reference TRBV13 and TRBJ1-4 gives the full variable domain: AAGVIQSPRHLIKEKRETATLKCYPIPRHDTVYWYQQGPGQDPQFLISFYEKMQSDKGSIPDRFSAQQFSDYHSELNMSSLELGDSALYFCASSSRQGEKLFFGSGTQLSVL.

This clone qualifies as medium-sized. The chain employs TRBV13 and TRBJ1-1, with 7 nucleotides matching TRBD1. The germline V gene encodes CDR1 PRHDT and CDR2 FYEKMQ (reference sequence). The V gene end was trimmed by 3 bases and the J gene end by 4 bases; junction bases not matched to a gene: 2. CDR3 length equals 13 residues. The CDR3 DNA reads TGTGCCAGCAGCTTCACAGGGGCCACTGAAGCTTTCTTT. The encoded protein is CASSFTGATEAFF.

This clone was counted a single time. The rearrangement links TRBV7-2 to TRBJ1-4; the D is unclear. Germline V lookup: CDR1 SGHTA, CDR2 FQGNSA. CDR3 length equals 15 residues. The V and J ends lost 2 bases and 3 bases respectively, with 10 bases between them. CDR3 sequence (DNA): TGTGCCAGCAGCTTAATCCCGGGCCCTAATGAAAAACTGTTTTTT. Translated: CASSLIPGPNEKLFF.

The CDR3 spells CASNLGSTDTQYF. CDR3 bases: TGTGCCAGCAACCTAGGGAGCACAGATACGCAGTATTTT. The genes are TRBV7-9 and TRBJ2-3; D is ambiguous. The germline V and J ends were trimmed by 7 bases and 0 bases, with 8 bases remaining between them. The CDR3 has 13 amino acids. Germline assignment: CDR1 SEHNR and CDR2 FQNEAQ (reference sequence).

This clone was seen just once. The chain links TRBV6-6 to TRBJ1-2; possibly TRBD1 for D (5 bases). Germline CDR1 reads MNHNY; CDR2 reads SVGAGI (reference sequence). V lost 6 bases and J lost 4, with 15 bases in between. This CDR3 comprises 14 residues. The CDR3 loop is CASRGLLGGYGYTF. CDR3 bases: TGTGCCAGCAGGGGTTTGCTGGGGGGCTATGGCTACACCTTC.

This sequence joins TRBV2 and TRBJ1-5; D remains ambiguous. The CDR3 consists of 14 residues. Trimming cost V 6 bases and J 4 bases, with 13 bases left between them. CDR1 is SNHLY, CDR2 FYNNEI, per germline. The CDR3 is CASSPTALNQPQHF. CDR3 coding DNA: TGTGCCAGCAGCCCTACAGCCTTGAATCAGCCCCAGCATTTT.

The chain uses TRBV7-9 and TRBJ1-1, with 7 nucleotides matching TRBD1. V trimming: 5 bases; J trimming: 1 base; junction bases outside the gene matches: 16. The V gene's germline CDR1 is SEHNR and CDR2 FQNEAQ (reference sequence). The CDR3 spans 18 residues. This CDR3 is CASSGRDRAFSTNTEAFF. Here the CDR3 DNA reads TGTGCCAGCAGCGGAAGAGACAGGGCATTTAGTACGAACACTGAAGCTTTCTTT.